This T cell receptor beta chain was sequenced during a study of T cell repertoires in cytomegalovirus infection. The wider study: The public TCR beta signatures pointed to both CMV infection and matching HLA type.

Details on this clonotype: Its antigen remains unknown.

From the reads, TCRdb called clonotypes with MiXCR, one entry per CDR3 protein. This sample carries around 120,000 distinct CDR3 sequences, 7.5% to 9% of them seen once, and the ten largest clones take 10%. Overall study results and limits: The ex vivo response showed dominance by HLA-C-restricted CMV-specific TCR beta clonotypes. Cumulative frequency of public TCR beta families picked out carriers of CMV plus the relevant HLA.

Germline V gene sequence: CDR1 ENHRY, CDR2 SYGVKD. This CDR3 has 15 residues. V lost 3 bases and J lost 4, with 12 bases in between. The chain uses TRBV10-3 and TRBJ2-2; perhaps TRBD1 as D (5 bases). Sequenced input: PBMCs. The source is a human donor in good health (CMV status not recorded). Some clones in this sample may be carry-over from other donors' samples. The CDR3 nucleotides are TGTGCCATCAGTGAATCGGCAGGGCTCACCGGGGAGCTGTTTTTT. This gives the protein CAISESAGLTGELFF.